These T cell receptor beta chains were read from a single sample in a study of T cells in localized non-small cell lung cancer. Only in-frame clones appear in the TCRdb table, and some are missing; sequencing was by immunoSEQ multiplex PCR. The sample holds about 3,500 clones, under 30% seen once. The source was lung tumor tissue, collected before any cancer treatment. The receptors shown here come from an older male donor with stage I lung adenocarcinoma. CDR3s include the opening cysteine and the closing phenylalanine or tryptophan. D genes are given only for firm matches. Size is stated for part of the rows, as once, few or many counts, or as a class when the clone is expanded.

TGTGCCACCAGCAGGCCGGGACAGCTGAACACTGAAGCTTTCTTT	CATSRPGQLNTEAFF	few	TRBD1	TRBV15	TRBJ1-1
TGTGCCAGCAGTGACGACAGGGGGCTAAAGGGTCTTGCTTTCTTT	CASSDDRGLKGLAFF	.	TRBD1	TRBV11-3	TRBJ1-1
TGTGCCAGCAGTGAGGGGCAGGGTGGAGATACGCAGTATTTT	CASSEGQGGDTQYF	.	.	TRBV6-8	TRBJ2-3
TGCGCCAGCAGCTTGACTACGGAGAACACCGGGGAGCTGTTTTTT	CASSLTTENTGELFF	.	.	TRBV5-1	TRBJ2-2
TGCAGCGTTCGATTTGGGGAGAACACTGAAGCTTTCTTT	CSVRFGENTEAFF	few	.	TRBV29-1	TRBJ1-1
TGTGCCAGTAGTCGGGGTGCGGGGATCAACACTGAAGCTTTCTTT	CASSRGAGINTEAFF	few	.	TRBV19	TRBJ1-1
TGCAGCGTTGAAGATCTATCAGGGGTAGCTAATGAAAAACTGTTTTTT	CSVEDLSGVANEKLFF	few	.	TRBV29-1	TRBJ1-4
TGTGCCAGCAGCCGAGACAGGTCTGGAAACACCATATATTTT	CASSRDRSGNTIYF	medium-sized	.	TRBV6-8	TRBJ1-3
TGTGCCAGCAGCTTGGCACCGACAGGGCGTGGAAACACCATATATTTT	CASSLAPTGRGNTIYF	.	TRBD1	TRBV11-3	TRBJ1-3
TGTGCCAGCAGTTTGAGTCGGAATGGCTACACCTTC	CASSLSRNGYTF	.	.	TRBV28	TRBJ1-2
TGTGCCAGGAGACAGGGGAAATCTTATGGCTACACCTTC	CARRQGKSYGYTF	.	TRBD1	TRBV7-4	TRBJ1-2
TGTGCCAGCAGCCCCGGATCCATGGAGAATGAGCAGTTCTTC	CASSPGSMENEQFF	few	.	TRBV11-3	TRBJ2-1
TGTGCCAGCAGATACAGGGAGGGAGGCTACAATGAGCAGTTCTTC	CASRYREGGYNEQFF	few	.	TRBV6-8	TRBJ2-1
TGTGCCAGCAGCTTAGAGGACTACACAGATACGCAGTATTTT	CASSLEDYTDTQYF	.	.	TRBV11-3	TRBJ2-3
TGTGCCACACACCACGACAGGGGAGACTACATGAACACTGAAGCTTTCTTT	CATHHDRGDYMNTEAFF	medium-sized	TRBD1	TRBV6-8	TRBJ1-1